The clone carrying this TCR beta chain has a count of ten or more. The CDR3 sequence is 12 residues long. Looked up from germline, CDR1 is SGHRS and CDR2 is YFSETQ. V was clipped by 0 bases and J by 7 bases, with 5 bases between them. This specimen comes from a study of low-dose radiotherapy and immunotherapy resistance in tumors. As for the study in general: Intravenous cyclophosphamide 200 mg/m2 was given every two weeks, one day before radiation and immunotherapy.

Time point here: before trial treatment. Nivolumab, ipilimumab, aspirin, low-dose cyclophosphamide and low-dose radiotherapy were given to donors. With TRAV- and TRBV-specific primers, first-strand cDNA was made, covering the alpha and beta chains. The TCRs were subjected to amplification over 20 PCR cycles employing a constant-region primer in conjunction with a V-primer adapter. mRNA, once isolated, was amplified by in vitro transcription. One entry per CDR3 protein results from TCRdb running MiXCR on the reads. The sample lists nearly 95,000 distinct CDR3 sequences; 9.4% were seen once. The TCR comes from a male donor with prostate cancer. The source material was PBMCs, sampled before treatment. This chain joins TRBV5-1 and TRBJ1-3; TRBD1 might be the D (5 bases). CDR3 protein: CASSLDRNTIYF. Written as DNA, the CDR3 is TGCGCCAGCAGCTTGGACAGGAACACCATATATTTT.